This paragraph covers one T cell receptor beta chain sequence. What this receptor recognizes is not known. Qualities for individual bases were not recorded, and no much larger clone is one base off. Each collaborating institution followed its own protocols to collect whole blood in K2EDTA tubes. For TCRbeta analysis, collaborator samples were shipped as frozen whole blood, as isolated PBMCs, or as DNA extracted from either sample type. The CDR3 covers 13 residues, taking in both the cysteine and the phenylalanine. Only CDR3 DNA remains: 39 bases, in frame from the first base. The germline ends are 12 bases apart after V is trimmed by 7 bases and J by 3 bases. This record comes from a study of blood T cell repertoires in COVID-19 (dated by TCRdb to 2018 to 2020). In terms of the full investigation: Samples covering the acute and convalescent phases of COVID-19 were provided by collaborators in the United States, Italy and Spain. HLA class I and class II types, where available, came from metadata supplied by the sample provider rather than from assay-based typing. The samples were drawn from the first 160 participants of the ongoing ImmuneRACE study and from about 1,200 subjects provided by 6 global collaborators. The material from the prospective study consisted of cDNA or gDNA derived from T cells, B-cell-depleted T cells, or PBMCs. A de-identified subject ID, COVID-19 status, age in years and sex were almost always included in the sample metadata. The dataset comprised deeply sampled blood TCRbeta repertoires from subjects exposed to, actively infected with, or recovered from COVID-19. The repertoires were released in a freely available public database intended as a resource for research on the immune response to SARS-CoV-2.

Overall study outcomes, separate from this receptor: The amount of clinical and demographic metadata varied by source and participant and was provided uncurated.

TCRbeta CDR3 regions were amplified from genomic DNA by means of the immunoSEQ Assay, a bias-controlled multiplex PCR. On the authors' methods: Nucleated cell counts per sample were estimated from amplification of reference gene primers within the assay. Sequence reads were collapsed and filtered to measure the absolute abundance of every unique TCRbeta CDR3 rearrangement. For each sample, productive Simpson clonality was calculated as the square root of Simpson's diversity index over productive rearrangements. TCRdb retrieved this table from immuneACCESS and kept in-frame rearrangements only. Not all clones are present; in checked studies, unresolved V genes account for under half, and no reason is known for the remainder. That table gives V, J and clone size, and the DNA gave D and trimming. This sample lists about 140,000 clones; about 87% were detected once. The top ten hold about 11% of the sample.

This receptor was taken from a man aged 55 to 70 with active or convalescent COVID-19. Source material: peripheral blood. This chain joins TRBV12-3 or TRBV12-4 to TRBJ1-2, with TRBD1 tentatively as D gene (6 bases match). The sequenced DNA is TGTGCCAGCAACAGGGATTCGGACTATGGCTACACCTTC. Its protein product is CASNRDSDYGYTF.